This TCR beta chain was identified during a study of post-analysis software for immune sequencing data. The length of the CDR3 is 13 residues. Per the germline V gene, CDR1 is MDHEN and CDR2 is SYDVKM. V lost 7 bases to trimming and J lost 8 bases, with 14 bases between them. The library was made from cDNA and included unique molecular identifiers. TCRdb re-derived calls from the PCR reads in MiXCR, one entry per CDR3 protein. The sample lists some 890,000 distinct CDR3 sequences, around 53% occurring once. Comment on this clonotype: The antigen is not known.

Findings and limits, study-wide: Strong same-batch co-clustering of samples appeared with F measure clustering. People with multiple sclerosis had a significantly lower normalized Chao1 diversity than controls did. Among 5 or 6 TRBV segments more frequent in patients than controls were TRBV5-6, TRBV5-1 and TRBV20-1.

V usage is TRBV28 and J usage is TRBJ1-4, with D unclear. Sequenced material: blood. The sequence was obtained from a girl aged 10-17 years with multiple sclerosis. CDR3 sequence (DNA): TGTGCCAGCAAAATAAACGGGGAAGAAAAACTGTTTTTT. Amino acids: CASKINGEEKLFF.